The 11 T cell receptor beta chains in this list originate from one sample, sequenced in a study of monozygotic twins with inflammatory bowel disease. Reprocessing the 5' RACE reads, TCRdb reports a single entry for every CDR3 protein and omits DNA. Its table lists some 440,000 distinct CDR3 sequences. The sample was blood. Receptors originate from a human donor with ulcerative colitis or Crohn's disease, or a healthy co-twin of an affected twin (not recorded which).

The rearrangement links TRBV21-1 to TRBJ2-6. TRBV21-1 is a pseudogene locus. CDR3 length equals 16 residues. CDR3: CASSNFISSGANVLTF.

The CDR3 loop reads CASSPTRNNYEQYF. This rearrangement joins TRBV18 to TRBJ2-7. CDR1 KGHSH and CDR2 LQKENI come from the germline V gene. CDR3 length: 14 amino acids.

CDR3 protein: CASSPGLAGRSYNEQFF. The chain uses TRBV19 and TRBJ2-1; there is no DNA to check the TCRdb D call of TRBD2. Germline CDR1 LNHDA, CDR2 SQIVND (reference sequence). The CDR3 has 17 amino acids.

The chain carries TRBV5-6 and TRBJ2-7. Germline CDR1 SGHDT, CDR2 YYEEEE. CDR3 length: 14 amino acids. CDR3 in amino acids: CASSRIDPTYEQYF. The complete variable domain, with remaining parts taken from reference TRBV5-6 and TRBJ2-7, reads DAGVTQSPTHLIKTRGQQVTLRCSPKSGHDTVSWYQQALGQGPQFIFQYYEEEERQRGNFPDRFSGHQFPNYSSELNVNALLLGDSALYLCASSRIDPTYEQYFGPGTRLTVT.

The chain couples TRBV2 to TRBJ2-3; the D gene TCRdb calls, TRBD1, cannot be checked with no DNA. From germline, CDR1 is SNHLY and CDR2 FYNNEI. The CDR3 loop spans 14 amino acids. The CDR3 is CASSVPGSSDTQYF.

This rearrangement joins TRBV15 to TRBJ2-1; TCRdb selects TRBD1, and the lack of DNA leaves this call unchecked. Germline CDR1 reads LNHNV; CDR2 reads YYDKDF (reference sequence). The CDR3 has 14 amino acids. The CDR3 reads CAVRDSFNHNEQFF.

The CDR3 spells CASSLVRGVNGELFF. The chain recombines TRBV7-8 with TRBJ2-2; TCRdb selects TRBD1, and the lack of DNA leaves this call unchecked. CDR1 and CDR2 from the germline V gene are SGHVS and FQNEAQ. The CDR3 has 15 amino acids. The full variable domain, rest sourced from reference TRBV7-8 and TRBJ2-2, is GAGVSQSPRYKVAKRGQDVALRCDPISGHVSLFWYQQALGQGPEFLTYFQNEAQLDKSGLPSDRFFAERPEGSVSTLKIQRTQQEDSAVYLCASSLVRGVNGELFFGEGSRLTVL.

The V call is TRBV7-3, the J call TRBJ2-3. The CDR3 covers 13 residues. The V gene's germline CDR1 is SGHTA and CDR2 FQGTGA. This CDR3 is CASSSLATDTQYF.

V is TRBV28 and J is TRBJ2-7; lacking DNA, the TRBD1 call made by TCRdb goes unchecked. CDR3 size: 11 residues. Germline loops: CDR1 MDHEN, CDR2 SYDVKM. The CDR3 is CASSGQFQQYF.

The chain carries TRBV3-1 and TRBJ2-1; the TCRdb D gene call, TRBD1, has no DNA to confirm it. Germline values: CDR1 LGHDT, CDR2 YNNKEL (reference sequence). The CDR3 has 12 residues. This CDR3 reads CASWAGKDEQFF.

The chain combines TRBV6-5 with TRBJ1-2; TCRdb returns TRBD1, unconfirmable since there is no DNA. The CDR3 covers 11 residues. The germline V gene encodes CDR1 MNHEY and CDR2 SVGAGI. The chain's CDR3 is CASAKGGGYTF.